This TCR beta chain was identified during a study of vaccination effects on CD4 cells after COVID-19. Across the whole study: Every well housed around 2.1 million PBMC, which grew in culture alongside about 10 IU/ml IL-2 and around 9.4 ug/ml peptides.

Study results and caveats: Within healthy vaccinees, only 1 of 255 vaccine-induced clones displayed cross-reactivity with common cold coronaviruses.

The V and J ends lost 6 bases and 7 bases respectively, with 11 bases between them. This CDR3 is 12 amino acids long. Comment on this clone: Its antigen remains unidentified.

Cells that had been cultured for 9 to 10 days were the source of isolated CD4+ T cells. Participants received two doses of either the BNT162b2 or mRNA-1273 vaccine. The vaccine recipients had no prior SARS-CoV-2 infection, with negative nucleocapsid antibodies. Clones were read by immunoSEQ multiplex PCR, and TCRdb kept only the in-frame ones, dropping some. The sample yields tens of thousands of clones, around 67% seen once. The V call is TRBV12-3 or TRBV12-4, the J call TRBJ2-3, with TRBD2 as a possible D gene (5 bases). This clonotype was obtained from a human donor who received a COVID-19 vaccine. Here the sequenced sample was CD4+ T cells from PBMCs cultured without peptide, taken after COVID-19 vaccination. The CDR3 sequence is CASSQTTYTQYF. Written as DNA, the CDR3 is TGTGCCAGCAGCCAGACTACTTATACGCAGTATTTT.